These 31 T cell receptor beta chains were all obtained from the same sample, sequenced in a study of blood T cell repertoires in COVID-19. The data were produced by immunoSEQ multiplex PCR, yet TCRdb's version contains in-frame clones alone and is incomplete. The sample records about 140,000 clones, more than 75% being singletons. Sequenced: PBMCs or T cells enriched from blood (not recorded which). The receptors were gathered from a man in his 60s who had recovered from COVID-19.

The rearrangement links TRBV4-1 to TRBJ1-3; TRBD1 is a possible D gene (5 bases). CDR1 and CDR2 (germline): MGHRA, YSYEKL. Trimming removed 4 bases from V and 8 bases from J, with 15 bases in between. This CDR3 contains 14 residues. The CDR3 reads CASSRLGVVDTIYF. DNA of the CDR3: TGCGCCAGCAGCCGCCTAGGGGTTGTAGACACCATATATTTT.

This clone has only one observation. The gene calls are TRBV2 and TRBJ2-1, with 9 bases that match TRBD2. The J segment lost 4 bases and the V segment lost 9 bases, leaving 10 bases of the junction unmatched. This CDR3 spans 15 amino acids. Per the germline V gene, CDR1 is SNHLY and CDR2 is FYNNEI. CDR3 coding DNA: TGTGCCAGAGGGCCCTGGACTAGCGAGTACAATGAGCAGTTCTTC. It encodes CARGPWTSEYNEQFF.

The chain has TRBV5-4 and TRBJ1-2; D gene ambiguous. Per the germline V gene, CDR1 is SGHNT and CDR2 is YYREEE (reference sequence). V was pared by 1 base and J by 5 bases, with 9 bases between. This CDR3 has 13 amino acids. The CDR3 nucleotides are TGTGCCAGCAGCTTGCCAGAAAGTTATGGCTACACCTTC. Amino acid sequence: CASSLPESYGYTF.

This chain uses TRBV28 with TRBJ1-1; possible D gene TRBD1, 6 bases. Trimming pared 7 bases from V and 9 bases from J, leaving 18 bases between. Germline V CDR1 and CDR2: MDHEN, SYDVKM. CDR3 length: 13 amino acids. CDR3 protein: CASISTGGLKAFF. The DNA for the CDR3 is TGTGCCAGCATCTCTACTGGGGGCTTAAAAGCTTTCTTT.

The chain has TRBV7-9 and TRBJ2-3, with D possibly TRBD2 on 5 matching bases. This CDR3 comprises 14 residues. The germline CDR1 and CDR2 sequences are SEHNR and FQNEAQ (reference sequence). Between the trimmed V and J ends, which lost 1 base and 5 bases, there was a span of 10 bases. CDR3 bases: TGTGCCAGCAGCTTAGATAGTCGGGGAGATACGCAGTATTTT. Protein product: CASSLDSRGDTQYF. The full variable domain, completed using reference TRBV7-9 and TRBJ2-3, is DTGVSQNPRHKITKRGQNVTFRCDPISEHNRLYWYRQTLGQGPEFLTYFQNEAQLEKSRLLSDRFSAERPKGSFSTLEIQRTEQGDSAMYLCASSLDSRGDTQYFGPGTRLTVL.

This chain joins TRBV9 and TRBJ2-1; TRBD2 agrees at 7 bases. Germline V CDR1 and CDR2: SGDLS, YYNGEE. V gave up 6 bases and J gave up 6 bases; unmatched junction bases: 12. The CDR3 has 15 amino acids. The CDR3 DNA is TGTGCCAGCACCATAGACAGCGGGAACGGCAATGAGCAGTTCTTC. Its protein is CASTIDSGNGNEQFF.

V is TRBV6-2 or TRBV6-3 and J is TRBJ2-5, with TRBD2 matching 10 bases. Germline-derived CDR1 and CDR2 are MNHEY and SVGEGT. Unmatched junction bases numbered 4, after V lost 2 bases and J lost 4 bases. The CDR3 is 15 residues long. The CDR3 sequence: CASSYEREGRETQYF. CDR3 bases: TGTGCCAGCAGTTACGAGCGGGAGGGCCGAGAGACCCAGTACTTC.

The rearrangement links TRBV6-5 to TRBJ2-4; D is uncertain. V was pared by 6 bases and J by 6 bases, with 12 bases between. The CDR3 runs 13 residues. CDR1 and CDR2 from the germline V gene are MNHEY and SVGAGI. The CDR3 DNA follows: TGTGCCAGCAGGGGCTCTTCACGAAACATTCAGTACTTC. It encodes CASRGSSRNIQYF.

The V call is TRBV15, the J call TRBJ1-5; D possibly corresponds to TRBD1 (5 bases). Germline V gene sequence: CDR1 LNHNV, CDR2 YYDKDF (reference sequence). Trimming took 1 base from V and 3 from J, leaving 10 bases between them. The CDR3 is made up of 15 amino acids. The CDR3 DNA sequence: TGTGCCACCAGCAGAGTATCAGGGAACAATCAGCCCCAGCATTTT. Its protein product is CATSRVSGNNQPQHF.

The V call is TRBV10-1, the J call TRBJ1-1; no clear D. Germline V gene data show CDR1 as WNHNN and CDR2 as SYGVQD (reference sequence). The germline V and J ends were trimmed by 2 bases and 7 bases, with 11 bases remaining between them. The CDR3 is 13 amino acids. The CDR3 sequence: CASSEMRTSEAFF. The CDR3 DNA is TGCGCCAGCAGTGAGATGCGGACTAGTGAAGCTTTCTTT.

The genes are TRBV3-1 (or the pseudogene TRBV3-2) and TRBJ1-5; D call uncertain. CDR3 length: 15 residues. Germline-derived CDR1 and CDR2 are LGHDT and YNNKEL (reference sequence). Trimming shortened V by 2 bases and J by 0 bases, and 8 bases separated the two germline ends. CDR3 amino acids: CASSQTVYSNQPQHF. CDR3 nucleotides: TGTGCCAGCAGCCAAACGGTATATAGCAATCAGCCCCAGCATTTT.

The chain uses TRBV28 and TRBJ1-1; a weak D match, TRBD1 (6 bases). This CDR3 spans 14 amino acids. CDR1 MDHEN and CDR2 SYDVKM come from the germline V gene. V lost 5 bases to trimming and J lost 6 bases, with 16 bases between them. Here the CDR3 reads CASSPLRQDPEAFF. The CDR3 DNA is TGTGCCAGCAGTCCCCTCCGACAGGACCCTGAAGCTTTCTTT.

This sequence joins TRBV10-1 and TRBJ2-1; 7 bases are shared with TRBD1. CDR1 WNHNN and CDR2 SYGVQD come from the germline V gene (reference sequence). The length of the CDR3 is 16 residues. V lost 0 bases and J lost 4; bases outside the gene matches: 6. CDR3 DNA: TGCGCCAGCAGTGAGTCGACAGGGATCGGATACAATGAGCAGTTCTTC. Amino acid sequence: CASSESTGIGYNEQFF.

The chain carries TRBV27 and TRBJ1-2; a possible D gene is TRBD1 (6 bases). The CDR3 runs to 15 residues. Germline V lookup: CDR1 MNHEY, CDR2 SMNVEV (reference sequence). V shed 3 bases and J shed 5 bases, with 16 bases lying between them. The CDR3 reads CASSLGGRGAYGYTF. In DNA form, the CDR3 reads TGTGCCAGCAGTTTGGGCGGCAGGGGTGCTTATGGCTACACCTTC.

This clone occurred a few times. For the CDR3, the DNA is TGCGCCAGCAGCAGAGAGACTAGCGGGGCCACAGATACGCAGTATTTT. It translates to CASSRETSGATDTQYF. This chain links TRBV5-1 with TRBJ2-3; TRBD2 matches at 11 bases. The CDR3 loop spans 16 amino acids. The V segment lost 4 bases and the J segment 2 bases; nucleotides outside the gene matches: 6. The germline V gene encodes CDR1 SGHRS and CDR2 YFSETQ.

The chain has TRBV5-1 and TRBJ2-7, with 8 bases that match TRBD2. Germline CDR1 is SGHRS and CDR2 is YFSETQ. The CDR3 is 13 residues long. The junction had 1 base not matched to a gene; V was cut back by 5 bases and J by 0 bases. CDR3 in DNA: TGCGCCAGCAGTACTAGCGGCTCCTACGAGCAGTACTTC. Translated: CASSTSGSYEQYF.

CDR3 loop: CASSPGNIAGSGYEQYF. The CDR3 region has the DNA TGTGCCAGCAGCCCAGGAAATATAGCGGGCTCCGGTTACGAGCAGTACTTC. The chain employs TRBV7-8 and TRBJ2-7, with 7 bases matching TRBD2. The CDR3 is 17 amino acids. The V and J ends lost 5 bases and 4 bases, in that order; junction bases with no gene match: 17. Germline lookup yields CDR1 SGHVS and CDR2 FQNEAQ.

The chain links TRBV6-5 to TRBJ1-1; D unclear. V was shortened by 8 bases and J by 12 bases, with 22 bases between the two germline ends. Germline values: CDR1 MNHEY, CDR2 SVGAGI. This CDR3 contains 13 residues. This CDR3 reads CASRQSDNLGTFF. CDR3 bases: TGTGCCAGCCGCCAGTCGGATAATCTCGGGACTTTCTTT.

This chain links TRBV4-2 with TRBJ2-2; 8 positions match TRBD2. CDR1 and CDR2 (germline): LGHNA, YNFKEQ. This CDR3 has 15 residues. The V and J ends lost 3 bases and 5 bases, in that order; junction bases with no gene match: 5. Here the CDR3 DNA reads TGTGCCAGCAGCCACCAACTAGCGGCTACCGGGGAGCTGTTTTTT. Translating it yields CASSHQLAATGELFF.

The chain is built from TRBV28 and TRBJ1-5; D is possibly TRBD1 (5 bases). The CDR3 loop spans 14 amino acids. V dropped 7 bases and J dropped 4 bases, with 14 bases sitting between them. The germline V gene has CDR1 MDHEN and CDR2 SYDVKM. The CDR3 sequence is CASIRAQVNQPQHF. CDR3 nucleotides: TGTGCCAGCATCCGGGCACAGGTGAATCAGCCCCAGCATTTT.

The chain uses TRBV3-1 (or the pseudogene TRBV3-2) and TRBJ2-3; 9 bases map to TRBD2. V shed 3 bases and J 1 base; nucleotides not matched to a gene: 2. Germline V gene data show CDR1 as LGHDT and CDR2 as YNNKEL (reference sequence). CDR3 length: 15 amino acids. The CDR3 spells CASSHIAGGTDTQYF. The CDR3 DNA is TGTGCCAGCAGCCACATAGCGGGGGGCACAGATACGCAGTATTTT.

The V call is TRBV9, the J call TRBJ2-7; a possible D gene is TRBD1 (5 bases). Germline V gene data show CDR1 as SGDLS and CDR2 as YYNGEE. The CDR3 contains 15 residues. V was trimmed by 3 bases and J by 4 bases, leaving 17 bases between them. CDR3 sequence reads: CASSAHQGLGYEQYF. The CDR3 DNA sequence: TGTGCCAGCAGCGCTCACCAGGGCCTCGGGTACGAGCAGTACTTC.

Here the CDR3 DNA reads TGCAGCGTTGGAACAGGGCATAGCACAGATACGCAGTATTTT. It is translated as CSVGTGHSTDTQYF. The chain combines TRBV29-1 with TRBJ2-3, with TRBD1 as a possible D gene (6 bases). This CDR3 comprises 14 residues. The V and J ends lost 4 bases and 0 bases respectively, with 11 bases between them. The germline V gene has CDR1 SQVTM and CDR2 ANQGSEA.

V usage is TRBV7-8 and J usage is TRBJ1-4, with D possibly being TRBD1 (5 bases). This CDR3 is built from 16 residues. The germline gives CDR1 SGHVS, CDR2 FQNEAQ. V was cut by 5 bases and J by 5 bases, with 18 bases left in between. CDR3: CASSPPGGGLNEKLFF. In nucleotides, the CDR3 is TGTGCCAGCAGCCCTCCCGGCGGGGGATTGAATGAAAAACTGTTTTTT.

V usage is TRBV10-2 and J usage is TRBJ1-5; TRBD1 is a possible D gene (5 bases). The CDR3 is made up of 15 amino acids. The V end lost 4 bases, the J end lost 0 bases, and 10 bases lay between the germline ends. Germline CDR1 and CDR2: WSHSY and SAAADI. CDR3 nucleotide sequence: TGCGCCAGCAGTGTACAGGAATTTAGCAATCAGCCCCAGCATTTT. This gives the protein CASSVQEFSNQPQHF.

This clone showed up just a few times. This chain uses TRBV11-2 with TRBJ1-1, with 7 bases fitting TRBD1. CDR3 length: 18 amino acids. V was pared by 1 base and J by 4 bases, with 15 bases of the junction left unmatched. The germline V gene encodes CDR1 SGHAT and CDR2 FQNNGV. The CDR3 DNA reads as TGTGCCAGCAGCTTAGGCCCCGGACAGGTTAAAAGGGGCACTGAAGCTTTCTTT. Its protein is CASSLGPGQVKRGTEAFF.

Here the CDR3 DNA reads TGTGCCAGTAGTTCCCGACAGAGCAGAACCCTTCATGGCTACACCTTC. It yields the protein CASSSRQSRTLHGYTF. The gene calls are TRBV19 and TRBJ1-2; D may be TRBD1 (5 bases). CDR1 is LNHDA, CDR2 SQIVND, per germline (reference sequence). Trimming removed 5 bases from V and 6 bases from J, with 22 bases in between. The CDR3 length is 16 residues.

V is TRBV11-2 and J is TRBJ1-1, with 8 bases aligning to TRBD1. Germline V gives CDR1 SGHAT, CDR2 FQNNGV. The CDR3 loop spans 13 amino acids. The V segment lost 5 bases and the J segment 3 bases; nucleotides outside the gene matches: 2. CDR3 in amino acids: CASSQDRDTEAFF. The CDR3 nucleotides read TGTGCCAGCAGCCAGGACAGGGACACTGAAGCTTTCTTT. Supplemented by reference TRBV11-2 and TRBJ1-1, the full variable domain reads EAGVAQSPRYKIIEKRQSVAFWCNPISGHATLYWYQQILGQGPKLLIQFQNNGVVDDSQLPKDRFSAERLKGVDSTLKIQPAKLEDSAVYLCASSQDRDTEAFFGQGTRLTVV.

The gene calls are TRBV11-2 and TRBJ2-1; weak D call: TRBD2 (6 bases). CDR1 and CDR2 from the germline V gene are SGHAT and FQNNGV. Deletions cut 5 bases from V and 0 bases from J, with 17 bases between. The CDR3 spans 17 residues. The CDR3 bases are TGTGCCAGCAGCCCTAGGCGGCGGGGAAGCTCCTACAATGAGCAGTTCTTC. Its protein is CASSPRRRGSSYNEQFF.

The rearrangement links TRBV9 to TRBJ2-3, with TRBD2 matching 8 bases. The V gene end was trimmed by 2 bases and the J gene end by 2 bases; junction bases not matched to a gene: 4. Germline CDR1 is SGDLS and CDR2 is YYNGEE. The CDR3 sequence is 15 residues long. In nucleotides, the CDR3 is TGTGCCAGCAGCGTTGCGGGAGGCTTCACAGATACGCAGTATTTT. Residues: CASSVAGGFTDTQYF.

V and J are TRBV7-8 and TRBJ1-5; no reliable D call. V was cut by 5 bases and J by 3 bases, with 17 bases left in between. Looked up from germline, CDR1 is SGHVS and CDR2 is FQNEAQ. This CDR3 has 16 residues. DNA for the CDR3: TGTGCCAGCAGCAGGGAGCCGGGGATGCTCAATCAGCCCCAGCATTTT. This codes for CASSREPGMLNQPQHF. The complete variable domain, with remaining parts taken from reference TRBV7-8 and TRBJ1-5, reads GAGVSQSPRYKVAKRGQDVALRCDPISGHVSLFWYQQALGQGPEFLTYFQNEAQLDKSGLPSDRFFAERPEGSVSTLKIQRTQQEDSAVYLCASSREPGMLNQPQHFGDGTRLSIL.